A single sample gave rise to the 24 T cell receptor beta chains below, sequenced in a study of early T cells in non-severe SARS-CoV-2 infection. TCRdb itself ran the 5' RACE reads through MiXCR, one entry per CDR3 protein. Of more than 55,000 distinct CDR3 sequences in the sample, about 12% were seen once. Sequencing used whole blood. Every receptor here comes from an adult who was a healthcare worker with PCR-confirmed SARS-CoV-2 infection or an uninfected control (not recorded which).

The gene calls are TRBV6-1 and TRBJ2-5; 8 bases map to TRBD2. The CDR3 has 15 residues. The V gene's germline CDR1 is MNHNS and CDR2 SASEGT. The V and J ends lost 11 bases and 10 bases, in that order; junction bases with no gene match: 21. For the CDR3, the DNA is TGTGCCCGTCACGGGGGGGACAAGTTTCCCGATGGCCAGTACTTC. Translation: CARHGGDKFPDGQYF.

In this sample, this clonotype turned up many times. The V call is TRBV2, the J call TRBJ2-7; perhaps TRBD2 as D (5 bases). V lost 3 bases, J lost 6 bases, and 15 bases lay in between. Germline V gene sequence: CDR1 SNHLY, CDR2 FYNNEI. CDR3 length: 14 residues. CDR3 nucleotide sequence: TGTGCCAGCAGTGAGCAAGGCCCCAGCGGCGAGCAGTACTTC. This gives the protein CASSEQGPSGEQYF. Full variable domain (missing parts from reference TRBV2 and TRBJ2-7): EPEVTQTPSHQVTQMGQEVILRCVPISNHLYFYWYRQILGQKVEFLVSFYNNEISEKSEIFDDQFSVERPDGSNFTLKIRSTKLEDSAMYFCASSEQGPSGEQYFGPGTRLTVT.

The sample holds many counts of this clonotype. CDR3 coding DNA: TGTGCCAGCAGCTTAGGCCGGAGCGGGACCACAGATACGCAGTATTTT. Translated, it gives CASSLGRSGTTDTQYF. This chain joins TRBV7-9 and TRBJ2-3; 7 bases are a match to TRBD2. V shed 1 base and J 2 bases; nucleotides not matched to a gene: 6. Germline V gives CDR1 SEHNR, CDR2 FQNEAQ (reference sequence). The CDR3 covers 16 residues.

This clonotype was seen ten or more times. This sequence joins TRBV7-6 and TRBJ2-1; 7 nucleotides agree with TRBD1. The CDR3 consists of 14 residues. Germline V gives CDR1 SGHVS, CDR2 FNYEAQ. The V and J ends lost 5 bases and 2 bases, in that order; junction bases with no gene match: 3. The CDR3 here is CASSPQGAYNEQFF. The CDR3 bases are TGTGCCAGCAGCCCCCAGGGGGCCTACAATGAGCAGTTCTTC.

This clonotype occurred a few times. This rearrangement joins TRBV7-2 to TRBJ2-1; no definite D call. CDR1 and CDR2 (germline): SGHTA, FQGNSA. Trimming cost V 3 bases and J 5 bases, with 5 bases left between them. CDR3 length equals 12 residues. In DNA, the CDR3 is TGTGCCAGCAGCTTTAGACACAATGAGCAGTTCTTC. Protein product: CASSFRHNEQFF.

The chain carries TRBV4-3 and TRBJ2-3; TRBD2 is a possible D gene (7 bases). The germline V gene encodes CDR1 LGHNA and CDR2 YSLEER. V lost 0 bases to trimming and J lost 8 bases, with 12 bases between them. The CDR3 is 14 amino acids. Written as DNA, the CDR3 is TGCGCCAGCAGCCAAGATGCGGGGGCTGCTACGCAGTATTTT. The encoded protein is CASSQDAGAATQYF.

This clonotype was seen more than once but under ten times. J is TRBJ2-2 and V is TRBV19; D not certain. Per the germline V gene, CDR1 is LNHDA and CDR2 is SQIVND (reference sequence). V was cut by 6 bases and J by 7 bases, with 12 bases left in between. The CDR3 is made up of 13 amino acids. The DNA for the CDR3 is TGTGCCAGTAGCCTTTTTTCCGGCGGGGAGCTGTTTTTT. Its protein product is CASSLFSGGELFF.

This clonotype was found many times. V gene TRBV14 combines with J gene TRBJ2-3, with TRBD2 matching over 13 bases. V gave up 6 bases and J gave up 14 bases; unmatched junction bases: 11. The CDR3 contains 14 residues. Germline V CDR1 and CDR2: SGHDN, FVKESK. The CDR3 DNA follows: TGTGCCAGCAGTCAGGGACTAGCGGGGCTCCCTGCGTATTTT. This encodes CASSQGLAGLPAYF.

Ten or more counts support this clonotype. The CDR3 here is CATSRDGAGVANQPQHF. The CDR3 DNA is TGTGCCACCAGCAGAGATGGGGCAGGGGTTGCCAATCAGCCCCAGCATTTT. J is TRBJ1-5 and V is TRBV15; a weak D match, TRBD1 (6 bases). The germline CDR1 and CDR2 sequences are LNHNV and YYDKDF (reference sequence). V lost 0 bases and J lost 3, with 15 bases in between. This CDR3 contains 17 residues.

This clonotype has a count of ten or more. The J gene is TRBJ1-1, the V gene TRBV13; D perhaps matches TRBD1 (5 bases). V was cut by 6 bases and J by 3 bases, with 14 bases left in between. The length of the CDR3 is 14 residues. Germline-derived CDR1 and CDR2 are PRHDT and FYEKMQ (reference sequence). The CDR3 reads CASSSPPGHTEAFF. In nucleotides, the CDR3 is TGTGCCAGCAGTTCCCCCCCAGGGCACACTGAAGCTTTCTTT.

This clonotype turned up a few times. The V and J genes are TRBV5-1 and TRBJ2-2, with 8 positions matching TRBD1. Unmatched junction bases numbered 12, after V lost 5 bases and J lost 6 bases. The CDR3 is 16 amino acids. Germline loops: CDR1 SGHRS, CDR2 YFSETQ. CDR3 DNA: TGCGCCAGCAGACCCGGAGCAGGGGGCGTCCCCGGGGAGCTGTTTTTT. Residues: CASRPGAGGVPGELFF.

This clonotype was counted a few times. The chain recombines TRBV7-2 with TRBJ2-2; D assignment may be TRBD1 or TRBD2 (5 bases each). Trimming cost V 5 bases and J 6 bases, with 13 bases left between them. The CDR3 contains 14 residues. Germline CDR1 is SGHTA and CDR2 is FQGNSA. Written as DNA, the CDR3 is TGTGCCAGCAGCCTGTCCCGGGACGCCGGGGAGCTGTTTTTT. The encoded protein is CASSLSRDAGELFF.

The gene calls are TRBV13 and TRBJ2-1; 8 positions match TRBD2. The CDR3 length is 16 residues. Germline assignment: CDR1 PRHDT and CDR2 FYEKMQ (reference sequence). The ends lost 4 bases at V and 12 bases at J; junction bases unmatched: 17. The CDR3 DNA reads TGTGCCAGCAGCTCTAGGGGCCCTAGCGGGCTCCTAGGGCAGTTCTTC. It yields the protein CASSSRGPSGLLGQFF.

The CDR3 DNA reads as TGTGCCTGGATCGATGGCGCATCCTATAATTCACCCCTCCACTTT. Translation: CAWIDGASYNSPLHF. This chain links TRBV30 with TRBJ1-6, with D unclear. The CDR3 contains 15 residues. Germline V CDR1 and CDR2: GTSNPN, SVGIG (reference sequence). The V gene lost 4 bases and the J gene lost 1 base, with 11 bases spanning the gap. Full variable domain (rest looked up from reference TRBV30 and TRBJ1-6): SQTIHQWPATLVQPVGSPLSLECTVEGTSNPNLYWYRQAAGRGLQLLFYSVGIGQISSEVPQNLSASRPQDRQFILSSKKLLLSDSGFYLCAWIDGASYNSPLHFGNGTRLTVT.

This clonotype occurred many times. The chain carries TRBV7-2 and TRBJ2-1; 7 nucleotides align to TRBD2. The ends lost 1 base at V and 4 bases at J; junction bases unmatched: 7. CDR1 is SGHTA and CDR2 is FQGNSA in the germline V gene. This CDR3 has 16 amino acids. CDR3 protein: CASSLDGRGSYNEQFF. The CDR3 DNA reads TGTGCCAGCAGCTTAGACGGGCGGGGGTCTTACAATGAGCAGTTCTTC.

This clonotype was counted ten times or more. The chain is built from TRBV5-1 and TRBJ2-7; D gene uncertain. The germline V and J ends were trimmed by 0 bases and 8 bases, with 15 bases remaining between them. The CDR3 totals 14 residues. CDR1 and CDR2 (germline): SGHRS, YFSETQ. The CDR3 bases are TGCGCCAGCAGCTTGGTCGCGACCCCAGCCCAGCAGTACTTC. Amino acids: CASSLVATPAQQYF.

This clonotype showed up many times. This chain links TRBV18 with TRBJ1-2; unclear D gene. This CDR3 comprises 13 residues. The V gene's germline CDR1 is KGHSH and CDR2 LQKENI. V was pared by 0 bases and J by 8 bases, with 10 bases between. As DNA, the CDR3 is TGTGCCAGCTCACCACCTCCGAAGGACGGCTACACCTTC. Translation gives CASSPPPKDGYTF.

In its sample, this clonotype was seen many times. This chain uses TRBV6-4 with TRBJ2-6; D possibly corresponds to TRBD1 (6 bases). Germline V gene data show CDR1 as MRHNA and CDR2 as SNTAGT. The V gene lost 6 bases and the J gene lost 0 bases, with 12 bases spanning the gap. This CDR3 has 16 residues. The CDR3 region has the DNA TGTGCCAGCAGCCCAGGGGAGAACTCTGGGGCCAACGTCCTGACTTTC. Translated, it gives CASSPGENSGANVLTF.

The V gene is TRBV30, the J gene TRBJ1-5; the D gene is possibly TRBD1 (5 bases). The V gene's germline CDR1 is GTSNPN and CDR2 SVGIG (reference sequence). The CDR3 runs 11 residues. The V end was cut by 5 bases, the J end by 15 bases, with 17 bases between. The CDR3 DNA is TGTGCCTGGGGGGACGGCCGTTCGAGGCATTTT. It translates to CAWGDGRSRHF.

The chain has TRBV29-1 and TRBJ2-5; 8 positions match TRBD2. V was clipped by 4 bases and J by 5 bases; unmatched bases: 9. Germline values: CDR1 SQVTM, CDR2 ANQGSEA. The CDR3 length is 14 residues. The CDR3, as DNA: TGCAGCGTTGTCCCAGCGGGGGCGGGGGAGACCCAGTACTTC. Translation: CSVVPAGAGETQYF.

CDR3 sequence reads: CASNPWVGVTPTDTQYF. DNA of the CDR3: TGTGCCAGCAACCCGTGGGTGGGGGTTACCCCAACAGATACGCAGTATTTT. The V and J genes are TRBV7-8 and TRBJ2-3; D possibly matches TRBD1 or TRBD2 (5 bases each). The germline V gene encodes CDR1 SGHVS and CDR2 FQNEAQ. CDR3 size: 17 residues. Trimming cost V 7 bases and J 3 bases, with 23 bases left between them. Using reference TRBV7-8 and TRBJ2-3 for the parts outside the CDR3, the full variable domain is GAGVSQSPRYKVAKRGQDVALRCDPISGHVSLFWYQQALGQGPEFLTYFQNEAQLDKSGLPSDRFFAERPEGSVSTLKIQRTQQEDSAVYLCASNPWVGVTPTDTQYFGPGTRLTVL.

The genes are TRBV29-1 and TRBJ2-1, with D unresolved. CDR1 is SQVTM, CDR2 ANQGSEA, per germline. This CDR3 region has 13 residues. Deletions cut 4 bases from V and 0 bases from J, with 7 bases between. The CDR3: CSVAHLSYNEQFF. CDR3 DNA: TGCAGCGTTGCCCACCTCTCCTACAATGAGCAGTTCTTC.

V and J are TRBV15 and TRBJ2-7; 7 bases map to TRBD2. Trimming removed 5 bases from V and 2 bases from J; junction bases left unmatched: 9. The CDR3 totals 15 residues. CDR1 is LNHNV, CDR2 YYDKDF, per germline (reference sequence). The CDR3 sequence: CATSSSGTLPYEQYF. CDR3 in DNA: TGTGCCACCAGCTCGAGCGGGACCCTCCCCTACGAGCAGTACTTC.

This clonotype was detected only a few times. The rearrangement uses TRBV6-4 and TRBJ2-1; 9 positions match TRBD2. Germline assignment: CDR1 MRHNA and CDR2 SNTAGT. J was trimmed by 10 bases and V by 0 bases; bases with no gene match: 7. The CDR3 sequence is 15 residues long. The CDR3 is CASSDSPASGEEQFF. CDR3 bases: TGTGCCAGCAGTGACTCCCCCGCTAGCGGGGAGGAGCAGTTCTTC.